These T cell receptor beta chains were read from a single sample in a study of T cell responses to AZD1222 COVID-19 vaccine. Sequenced by immunoSEQ multiplex PCR; TCRdb stores in-frame clones only, minus some. The sample has about 140,000 clones; just under 95% are singletons. Source: peripheral blood, taken on day 0 of AZD1222 vaccination. The receptor source for this set is an adult in good health. Both conserved end residues are part of each CDR3. Clone size is not always given. Where it is, it says once, few, many or a class for expanded clones.

J	size	V	CDR3
TRBJ1-1	-	TRBV6-5	CASSSGTGWNTEAFF
TRBJ1-2	-	TRBV5-1	CASSLAAGIYGYTF
TRBJ1-3	-	TRBV9	CASSVSGGQDYSGNTIYF
TRBJ2-6	once	TRBV6-4	CASSDSHSGANVLTF
TRBJ2-1	-	TRBV10-1	CASSERLGGIIDNEQFF
TRBJ2-5	-	TRBV6-5	CASRRTAAGETQYF
TRBJ2-7	-	TRBV6-5	CASSLGTGAYEQYF
TRBJ1-6	-	TRBV5-1	CASSWRQQGADSPLHF
TRBJ1-5	-	TRBV7-9	CASSPDRGSNQPQHF
TRBJ1-5	-	TRBV6-4	CASSTGVGVKPQHF
TRBJ2-5	-	TRBV5-1	CASSLEQGTETQYF
TRBJ2-3	-	TRBV27	CASSPSVGDTTDTQYF
TRBJ2-5	-	TRBV15	CATSRGLGETQYF
TRBJ2-5	-	TRBV6-5	CASKADRGRGETQYF
TRBJ1-5	-	TRBV2	CATTGDDSNQPQHF
TRBJ2-1	-	TRBV3-1/TRBV3-2	CASSRATGKAEQFF
TRBJ2-7	-	TRBV2	CASSENRGLSYEQYF
TRBJ1-1	-	TRBV6-5	CASSYSRTGMGTEAFF
TRBJ1-2	-	TRBV7-9	CASSLVLDYGYTF
TRBJ2-1	-	TRBV9	CASSPHPRDTLNEQFF
TRBJ2-3	-	TRBV20-1	CSASWGMSTDTQYF
TRBJ2-1	-	TRBV9	CASSVETWANEQFF
TRBJ1-1	-	TRBV5-1	CASSRDRGRGILNTEAFF
TRBJ1-6	-	TRBV2	CASSESFVDSPLHF
TRBJ1-3	-	TRBV29-1	CSAAPASGNTIYF
TRBJ1-1	-	TRBV7-6	CASSLGRPGHGVEAFF
TRBJ1-1	-	TRBV18	CASSLLTEAFF
TRBJ2-1	-	TRBV19	CASSISGRAYNEQFF
TRBJ1-1	-	TRBV28	CASSSTRGFTEAFF
TRBJ2-7	-	TRBV5-1	CASSLDAGTYEQYF
TRBJ1-3	-	TRBV4-2	CASSQDSGNTIYF
TRBJ2-1	-	TRBV5-1	CASSLDPAGGWNEQFF
TRBJ1-3	-	TRBV27	CASSLTQGTFSGNTIYF
TRBJ1-1	-	TRBV5-4	CASSHYWTHWGLNTEAFF
TRBJ1-6	-	TRBV5-1	CASSLRTGDNSPLHF
TRBJ1-1	-	TRBV15	CATSRENQPREAFF
TRBJ1-5	-	TRBV28	CASSLAGQGVSWPQHF
TRBJ2-7	-	TRBV3-1/TRBV3-2	CASSQGTAENYEQYF
TRBJ1-4	many	TRBV2	CASSAAGGLGEKLFF
TRBJ2-5	-	TRBV6-5	CASSFGTSGREETQYF
TRBJ1-1	-	TRBV7-9	CASSLTGLANTEAFF
TRBJ1-2	-	TRBV6-5	CATRGGLVYGYTF
TRBJ1-6	-	TRBV27	CASSRVGGGHNSPLHF
TRBJ2-7	-	TRBV6-4	CASSDIPRPGENYEQYF
TRBJ1-6	-	TRBV15	CATSRGLGVALHF